This passage covers 12 T cell receptor beta chains from one sample sequenced in a study of T cell responses to AZD1222 COVID-19 vaccine. Clones were sequenced by immunoSEQ multiplex PCR, and TCRdb holds only the in-frame ones, with some missing. The top ten hold over 1.5% of the sample, which has some 110,000 clones, about 90% seen once. The sample was peripheral blood, taken on day 0 of AZD1222 vaccination. The source of these receptors is an adult in good health.

The chain has TRBV27 and TRBJ1-6; D might be TRBD1 (6 bases). The CDR3 has 15 residues. Trimming took off 7 bases at V and 10 bases at J, with 20 bases between the two ends. CDR1 is MNHEY and CDR2 is SMNVEV in the germline V gene (reference sequence). The CDR3 loop is CASTKGTRSWSPLHF. DNA of the CDR3: TGTGCCAGCACGAAAGGGACAAGGTCATGGTCACCCCTCCACTTT.

The chain uses TRBV6-5 and TRBJ1-6; the D gene is possibly TRBD1 (6 bases). Between the trimmed V and J ends, which lost 10 bases and 5 bases, there was a span of 15 bases. The CDR3 is 14 amino acids. CDR1 MNHEY and CDR2 SVGAGI come from the germline V gene. The CDR3 protein is CATLSGVDNSPLHF. CDR3 sequence (DNA): TGTGCCACCCTTTCAGGGGTTGATAATTCACCCCTCCACTTT.

The rearrangement links TRBV28 to TRBJ1-2, with 7 bases fitting TRBD1. CDR3 length: 13 amino acids. V was pared by 6 bases and J by 8 bases, with 9 bases of the junction left unmatched. CDR1 is MDHEN and CDR2 is SYDVKM in the germline V gene. The CDR3 spells CASSGTELTGYTF. The CDR3 DNA follows: TGTGCCAGCAGCGGGACAGAGCTTACGGGCTACACCTTC.

This chain connects TRBV5-1 to TRBJ1-1; D not certain. V lost 0 bases to trimming and J lost 10 bases, with 16 bases between them. This CDR3 is built from 14 residues. Germline loops: CDR1 SGHRS, CDR2 YFSETQ. The CDR3: CASSLALGGEGAFF. CDR3 in DNA: TGCGCCAGCAGCTTGGCATTGGGAGGTGAGGGAGCTTTCTTT.

The chain combines TRBV2 with TRBJ1-6, with no clear D. Looked up from germline, CDR1 is SNHLY and CDR2 is FYNNEI. The CDR3 spans 13 residues. V was pared by 8 bases and J by 4 bases, with 9 bases between. The CDR3 loop is CASAGEYNSPLHF. CDR3 bases: TGTGCCAGCGCGGGTGAATATAATTCACCCCTCCACTTT.

CDR3 residues: CATDRENTGELFF. The CDR3 region has the DNA TGTGCCACCGACAGGGAGAACACCGGGGAGCTGTTTTTT. V usage is TRBV12-3 or TRBV12-4 and J usage is TRBJ2-2; 7 nucleotides line up with TRBD1. The CDR3 runs to 13 residues. Germline trimming cut 10 bases from V and 1 base from J; bases unmatched to any gene: 3.

This rearrangement joins TRBV3-1 (or the pseudogene TRBV3-2) to TRBJ1-1; 9 bases are shared with TRBD1. The CDR3 runs 13 residues. Per the germline V gene, CDR1 is LGHDT and CDR2 is YNNKEL (reference sequence). The V segment lost 4 bases and the J segment 11 bases; nucleotides outside the gene matches: 8. CDR3 region: CASSPSTGGNAFF. Here the CDR3 DNA reads TGTGCCAGCAGCCCCTCGACAGGGGGGAACGCTTTCTTT.

This chain links TRBV12-1 with TRBJ1-1; the table's D gene call, TRBD1, was not cross checked with the DNA. TRBV12-1 is described as a pseudogene. This CDR3 contains 14 residues. For the CDR3, the DNA is TGTGCCAGCAGCTTTGACAATTCACCCACTGAAGCTTTCTTT. Translating gives CASSFDNSPTEAFF.

In regard to this clone: One end of the junction does not line up with germline, which may come from a read error. The chain recombines TRBV7-2 with TRBJ2-5, with D possibly being TRBD2 (6 bases). Germline lookup yields CDR1 SGHTA and CDR2 FQGNSA. The CDR3 totals 16 residues. The CDR3 DNA sequence: TGTGCCAGAAGCTTTCCAGTGAGGAGGGGCCCGGAGACCCAGTACTTC. Encoded protein: CARSFPVRRGPETQYF.

This rearrangement joins TRBV18 to TRBJ2-2, with 12 bases that match TRBD2. The CDR3 runs 15 residues. J lost 6 bases, V lost 2 bases, and 1 base had no gene match. Germline-derived CDR1 and CDR2 are KGHSH and LQKENI. CDR3 coding DNA: TGTGCCAGCTCACCAAGACTAGCGGGAGCCGGGGAGCTGTTTTTT. It is translated as CASSPRLAGAGELFF.

The chain uses TRBV5-4 and TRBJ1-2; D gene uncertain. CDR1 SGHNT and CDR2 YYREEE come from the germline V gene (reference sequence). Trimming removed 0 bases from V and 5 bases from J, with 5 bases in between. This CDR3 is 12 amino acids long. Here the CDR3 DNA reads TGTGCCAGCAGCTTGGGTGCGTATGGCTACACCTTC. Its protein is CASSLGAYGYTF.

This clone has just a few counts. The chain carries TRBV12-2 and TRBJ1-5; the D segment call TRBD1 is taken from the table without a DNA check. TRBV12-2 is an annotated pseudogene. This CDR3 is built from 17 residues. The CDR3 reads CASRLAGFDRRNQPQHF. CDR3 coding DNA: TGTGCAAGTCGCTTAGCGGGATTCGACAGACGAAATCAGCCCCAGCATTTT.